This passage covers 26 T cell receptor beta chains from one sample sequenced in a study of T-cell reconstitution after alpha-beta-depleted transplantation in children. Preparation of the TCRbeta library involved a method that used unique molecular identifiers. TCRdb used MiXCR to reprocess the PCR reads, holding one entry per CDR3 protein. The data show about 500,000 distinct CDR3 sequences, 32% seen once. This specimen was PBMCs from the stem cell graft donor, taken from the stem cell graft. The receptor source for this set is a human donor who donated a stem cell graft to a child with aplastic anemia.

V and J are TRBV6-5 and TRBJ2-6; D is unresolved. Trimming removed 3 bases at V and 4 bases at J, with 19 bases between. Germline loops: CDR1 MNHEY, CDR2 SVGAGI. The CDR3 length is 18 residues. CDR3 protein: CASSYSPAGLAGANVLTF. In nucleotides, the CDR3 is TGTGCCAGCAGTTATTCCCCCGCAGGTCTGGCAGGGGCCAACGTCCTGACTTTC.

This clonotype appeared a few times. The chain recombines TRBV9 with TRBJ2-1, with D perhaps TRBD1 (6 bases). Trimming pared 0 bases from V and 4 bases from J, leaving 14 bases between. Germline loops: CDR1 SGDLS, CDR2 YYNGEE. The CDR3 is 16 residues long. As DNA, the CDR3 is TGTGCCAGCAGCGTAGGAGTCAGGGGTGCGTACAATGAGCAGTTCTTC. Its protein is CASSVGVRGAYNEQFF.

The gene calls are TRBV12-3 or TRBV12-4 and TRBJ1-1; D perhaps matches TRBD1 (5 bases). The CDR3 is 17 residues long. The V end was cut by 6 bases, the J end by 0 bases, with 20 bases between. This CDR3 reads CASSPPTWDYMNTEAFF. CDR3 bases: TGTGCCAGCAGCCCGCCGACGTGGGACTACATGAACACTGAAGCTTTCTTT.

This chain links TRBV7-2 with TRBJ2-3; D is perhaps TRBD2 (6 bases). With 4 bases removed from V and 0 bases from J, the gap between germline ends came to 14 bases. The CDR3 is made up of 16 amino acids. Germline values: CDR1 SGHTA, CDR2 FQGNSA. The CDR3 sequence: CASSSYLAESTDTQYF. The CDR3 DNA reads as TGTGCCAGCAGCTCTTATTTAGCGGAAAGCACAGATACGCAGTATTTT.

Only a few counts were recorded for this clonotype. This rearrangement joins TRBV7-8 to TRBJ2-5; a possible D gene is TRBD2 (6 bases). V was clipped by 4 bases and J by 4 bases, with 16 bases between them. Germline V gene data show CDR1 as SGHVS and CDR2 as FQNEAQ. This CDR3 contains 15 residues. For the CDR3, the DNA is TGTGCCAGCAGCTCCCTGCAGCGGGTACTAGAGACCCAGTACTTC. Translated, it gives CASSSLQRVLETQYF.

In DNA, the CDR3 is TGTGCCAGCAGTTTGTCGGCCACGGAGAAAAACATTCAGTACTTC. It is translated as CASSLSATEKNIQYF. The V call is TRBV12-3 or TRBV12-4, the J call TRBJ2-4; D not certain. V was trimmed by 3 bases and J by 4 bases, leaving 13 bases between them. This CDR3 has 15 amino acids.

The chain carries TRBV6-1 and TRBJ2-1, with 9 bases that match TRBD1. Germline loops: CDR1 MNHNS, CDR2 SASEGT. J lost 4 bases, V lost 6 bases, and 7 bases had no gene match. The CDR3 is 15 residues long. In nucleotides, the CDR3 is TGTGCCAGCAGCGAGACGGACAGGGGTTACAATGAGCAGTTCTTC. Its protein is CASSETDRGYNEQFF.

The V gene is TRBV4-1, the J gene TRBJ2-1, with 12 bases identical to TRBD1. This CDR3 region has 15 residues. CDR1 MGHRA and CDR2 YSYEKL come from the germline V gene. V dropped 3 bases and J dropped 6; count of bases not matched to a gene: 3. CDR3 residues: CASSHRDRGLNEQFF. In DNA, the CDR3 is TGCGCCAGCAGCCACCGGGACAGGGGGCTCAATGAGCAGTTCTTC.

This chain uses TRBV6-1 with TRBJ2-1; the D gene is possibly TRBD2 (5 bases). CDR1 is MNHNS, CDR2 SASEGT, per germline. There are 15 residues in the CDR3. V lost 7 bases and J lost 3, with 16 bases in between. In nucleotides, the CDR3 is TGTGCCAGCAAAGCCGCTTACGGACTCTACAATGAGCAGTTCTTC. Translated: CASKAAYGLYNEQFF.

This chain joins TRBV20-1 and TRBJ2-1, with 12 bases matching TRBD2. CDR3 length equals 17 residues. J was trimmed by 6 bases and V by 3 bases; bases with no gene match: 12. CDR1 and CDR2 (germline): DFQATT, SNEGSKA (reference sequence). DNA of the CDR3: TGCAGTGCTAGCAGGCTAGCGGGAGGGAAGGATCGCAATGAGCAGTTCTTC. Translation: CSASRLAGGKDRNEQFF.

This clonotype was found a few times. The CDR3 spells CSARSGRRYEQYV. As DNA, the CDR3 is TGCAGTGCTAGAAGCGGGAGGAGATACGAGCAGTACGTC. The rearrangement uses TRBV20-1 and TRBJ2-7; 9 bases are a match to TRBD2. CDR1 is DFQATT and CDR2 is SNEGSKA in the germline V gene (reference sequence). The CDR3 runs 13 residues. The trim removed 2 bases at V and 4 bases at J, leaving 3 bases unmatched.

This clonotype was found a few times. The rearrangement joins TRBV7-2 to TRBJ2-6, with a possible D match to TRBD1 (6 bases). Looked up from germline, CDR1 is SGHTA and CDR2 is FQGNSA. The CDR3 runs 15 residues. V lost 6 bases to trimming and J lost 1 base, with 10 bases between them. The CDR3 coding sequence is TGTGCCAGCAGACCTCAGGGGTCTGGGGCCAACGTCCTGACTTTC. Amino acids: CASRPQGSGANVLTF.

The chain is built from TRBV20-1 and TRBJ2-7; D possibly corresponds to TRBD1 (5 bases). V gave up 0 bases and J gave up 2 bases, with 8 bases separating them. In germline, CDR1 is DFQATT, CDR2 SNEGSKA (reference sequence). The CDR3 has 13 residues. CDR3 sequence reads: CSAREQGAYEQYV. Here the CDR3 DNA reads TGCAGTGCTAGAGAGCAGGGCGCCTACGAGCAGTACGTC.

A few counts support this clonotype. The chain carries TRBV24-1 and TRBJ2-5; possibly TRBD1 or TRBD2 for D (5 bases each). Germline V gene lookup returns CDR1 KGHDR and CDR2 SFDVKD. Trimming pared 4 bases from V and 3 bases from J, leaving 11 bases between. The length of the CDR3 is 14 residues. The CDR3 DNA reads TGTGCCACCAGTGAGGGACGCCACGAAGAGACCCAGTACTTC. This codes for CATSEGRHEETQYF.

The chain recombines TRBV6-2 or TRBV6-3 with TRBJ1-1; 9 positions agree with TRBD1. The CDR3 is made up of 15 amino acids. Unmatched junction bases numbered 4, after V lost 2 bases and J lost 3 bases. CDR1 and CDR2 from the germline V gene are MNHEY and SVGEGT. The CDR3 region is CASSYRDRDYTEAFF. The CDR3, as DNA: TGTGCCAGCAGTTACCGGGACAGGGATTACACTGAAGCTTTCTTT.

The chain combines TRBV7-2 with TRBJ2-7; D not certain. The germline V gene has CDR1 SGHTA and CDR2 FQGNSA. With 5 bases removed from V and 0 bases from J, the gap between germline ends came to 14 bases. The CDR3 has 15 amino acids. Written as DNA, the CDR3 is TGTGCCAGCAGCGTAGAAAGGGTGAGCTCCTACGAGCAGTACTTC. Protein: CASSVERVSSYEQYF. The variable domain in full, with the rest retrieved from reference TRBV7-2 and TRBJ2-7, is GAGVSQSPSNKVTEKGKDVELRCDPISGHTALYWYRQSLGQGLEFLIYFQGNSAPDKSGLPSDRFSAERTGGSVSTLTIQRTQQEDSAVYLCASSVERVSSYEQYFGPGTRLTVT.

V usage is TRBV30 and J usage is TRBJ2-1; D is perhaps TRBD2 (5 bases). Germline CDR1 is GTSNPN and CDR2 is SVGIG (reference sequence). The V and J ends lost 4 bases and 3 bases respectively, with 19 bases between them. CDR3 length: 16 amino acids. The CDR3 DNA is TGTGCCTGGACCCAACTGGGGTCGGGGAACTACAATGAGCAGTTCTTC. Translation: CAWTQLGSGNYNEQFF.

The V call is TRBV6-4, the J call TRBJ2-3, with 11 bases matching TRBD2. The CDR3 spans 15 residues. Germline V gene sequence: CDR1 MRHNA, CDR2 SNTAGT. Unmatched junction bases numbered 4, after V lost 4 bases and J lost 4 bases. As DNA, the CDR3 is TGTGCCAGCAGTGCCGATAGCGGGAGGGCAGATACGCAGTATTTT. Protein sequence: CASSADSGRADTQYF.

The table lists this clonotype with a few counts. V is TRBV4-3 and J is TRBJ1-5; 8 bases fit TRBD1. The V gene end was trimmed by 4 bases and the J gene end by 2 bases; junction bases not matched to a gene: 10. The germline V gene encodes CDR1 LGHNA and CDR2 YSLEER. There are 17 residues in the CDR3. CDR3 residues: CASSPTRGQGGNQPQHF. DNA of the CDR3: TGCGCCAGCAGCCCGACCCGCGGACAGGGAGGCAATCAGCCCCAGCATTTT.

This clonotype was seen only a few times. The V call is TRBV5-5, the J call TRBJ2-1; the D call may be TRBD1 or TRBD2 (7 bases each). CDR1 is SGHKS and CDR2 is YYEKEE in the germline V gene (reference sequence). V was clipped by 4 bases and J by 6 bases, with 23 bases between them. The CDR3 sequence is 17 residues long. The CDR3 sequence is CASSARPGGVTSNEQFF. Here the CDR3 DNA reads TGTGCCAGCAGCGCAAGACCAGGGGGGGTAACGTCCAATGAGCAGTTCTTC.

The chain links TRBV29-1 to TRBJ2-1, with D possibly TRBD2 on 5 matching bases. With 4 bases removed from V and 7 bases from J, the gap between germline ends came to 8 bases. Per the germline V gene, CDR1 is SQVTM and CDR2 is ANQGSEA. This CDR3 has 11 residues. In DNA, the CDR3 is TGCAGCGTTGGGAGGAGGAATGAGCAGTTCTTC. Amino acids: CSVGRRNEQFF.

CDR3 nucleotide sequence: TGCGCCAGCAGCTTGGGGGGCACCCCGATGAACACTGAAGCTTTCTTT. Its translation is CASSLGGTPMNTEAFF. The chain carries TRBV5-1 and TRBJ1-1; D may be TRBD1 (5 bases). V was shortened by 0 bases and J by 0 bases, with 12 bases between the two germline ends. This CDR3 comprises 16 residues. Germline CDR1 SGHRS, CDR2 YFSETQ.

The chain links TRBV18 to TRBJ2-2, with 7 bases lining up with TRBD2. V was pared by 3 bases and J by 3 bases, with 7 bases of the junction left unmatched. Germline values: CDR1 KGHSH, CDR2 LQKENI. This CDR3 spans 16 amino acids. CDR3 region: CASSPLRGSDTGELFF. CDR3 bases: TGTGCCAGCTCACCGCTACGCGGGAGTGACACCGGGGAGCTGTTTTTT.

This clonotype appeared a few times. The chain combines TRBV6-2 or TRBV6-3 with TRBJ2-1; 8 positions agree with TRBD1. With V trimmed by 7 bases and J by 3 bases, 17 bases remained unmatched. Germline V CDR1 and CDR2: MNHEY, SVGEGT. This CDR3 spans 18 amino acids. CDR3 protein: CASNPGGGQVYLYNEQFF. CDR3 DNA: TGTGCCAGCAATCCAGGGGGCGGCCAGGTTTATCTCTACAATGAGCAGTTCTTC.

This clonotype was counted between two and nine times. V usage is TRBV5-1 and J usage is TRBJ2-4; 12 bases map to TRBD1. Germline lookup yields CDR1 SGHRS and CDR2 YFSETQ. This CDR3 is 16 amino acids long. With 3 bases clipped from V and 6 bases from J, the junction kept 7 bases outside the gene matches. This chain's CDR3 is CASSSTWDRGPNIQYF. DNA for the CDR3: TGCGCCAGCAGCTCTACTTGGGACAGGGGGCCAAACATTCAGTACTTC.

This clonotype was counted a few times. The chain uses TRBV20-1 and TRBJ1-1; 7 positions match TRBD1. After removal of 3 bases from V and 6 bases from J, the junction contained 10 bases not matched to a gene. The CDR3 extends over 14 amino acids. The V gene's germline CDR1 is DFQATT and CDR2 SNEGSKA (reference sequence). The CDR3 here is CSASNPDREAEAFF. The CDR3 DNA is TGCAGTGCTAGTAATCCCGACAGGGAAGCTGAAGCTTTCTTT.